This T cell receptor beta chain was documented in a study of naive and memory T cell subsets. The CDR3 is 13 residues long. V lost 4 bases and J 2 bases, leaving 9 bases between the germline ends. Looked up from germline, CDR1 is SGHVS and CDR2 is FNYEAQ. Findings and limits, study-wide: In naive cells, over 95% of TCR sequences were seen only once.

Worth noting for this clonotype: No antigen is known for it.

Separate alpha and beta amplification began at the second PCR step. Cells stained for CD3, CD4, CD8, CD45RA, CD27 and viability were sorted into four CD45RA/CD27 subsets. Two oligonucleotides, mixed equimolar, formed the beta constant-region primer covering TRBC1 and TRBC2. Four rounds of PCR amplified the ligated cDNA using nested alpha and beta constant-region primers plus SP2. TCRdb reprocessed the UMI-ligation and nested PCR reads with MiXCR, giving one entry per CDR3 protein. This table has 95,000 to 150,000 distinct CDR3 sequences, just over 35% appearing once. The sequenced material came from central memory CD4+ T cells from blood. The clonotype comes from a human donor in good health. The chain recombines TRBV7-6 with TRBJ2-7, with D possibly matching TRBD2 (5 bases). The CDR3 spells CASSYPGTYEQYF. CDR3 nucleotides: TGTGCCAGCAGCTACCCCGGGACCTACGAGCAGTACTTC. Variable domain in full (rest from reference TRBV7-6 and TRBJ2-7): GAGVSQSPRYKVTKRGQDVALRCDPISGHVSLYWYRQALGQGPEFLTYFNYEAQQDKSGLPNDRFSAERPEGSISTLTIQRTEQRDSAMYRCASSYPGTYEQYFGPGTRLTVT.